Each of the 25 T cell receptor beta chains below was sequenced from the same sample in a study of blood T cell repertoires in COVID-19. Here immunoSEQ multiplex PCR was the method, and the copy in TCRdb shows in-frame clones only, minus some. The sample holds roughly 200,000 clones; about 95% are singletons and the top ten take about 0.8%. The specimen sequenced was peripheral blood. Source of these receptors: a man between 25 and 39 years old with COVID-19, enrolled during active disease.

This chain connects TRBV12-3 or TRBV12-4 to TRBJ1-1; no firm D call. The CDR3 is made up of 12 amino acids. V lost 6 bases and J 4 bases, leaving 9 bases between the germline ends. CDR3 region: CASRPAGTEAFF. Written as DNA, the CDR3 is TGTGCCAGCAGGCCCGCGGGCACTGAAGCTTTCTTT.

The rearrangement uses TRBV6-6 and TRBJ1-4, with D possibly matching TRBD1 (5 bases). With 5 bases removed from V and 7 bases from J, the gap between germline ends came to 26 bases. Germline V gives CDR1 MNHNY, CDR2 SVGAGI (reference sequence). The CDR3 contains 18 residues. For the CDR3, the DNA is TGTGCCAGCAGTCTTTTCAGGGCCGGGTTCGGTGGTGGTGAAAAACTGTTTTTT. Translation: CASSLFRAGFGGGEKLFF.

The gene calls are TRBV18 and TRBJ1-2; 7 bases line up with TRBD1. Trimming at V came to 2 bases and at J to 8 bases, leaving 11 bases not matched to a gene. CDR1 is KGHSH, CDR2 LQKENI, per germline. The CDR3 length is 15 residues. The CDR3 DNA follows: TGTGCCAGCTCACCAGAGTCCGGGACAGATAGGGGCTACACCTTC. This sequence encodes CASSPESGTDRGYTF.

This clone has just a few counts. The CDR3 DNA sequence: TGCAGCCCTGGGGAGAAGGGACTAGCTGTCGCGAACACCGGGGAGCTGTTTTTT. It yields the protein CSPGEKGLAVANTGELFF. The chain employs TRBV29-1 and TRBJ2-2, with 9 bases lining up with TRBD2. Germline CDR1 reads SQVTM; CDR2 reads ANQGSEA. Germline trimming cut 8 bases from V and 0 bases from J; bases unmatched to any gene: 16. This CDR3 comprises 18 residues.

The V and J genes are TRBV29-1 and TRBJ2-2; perhaps TRBD1 as D (6 bases). The CDR3 is 13 amino acids. Germline CDR1 SQVTM, CDR2 ANQGSEA. The V end was cut by 5 bases, the J end by 4 bases, with 11 bases between. The CDR3 protein is CSVRTGSTGELFF. In DNA, the CDR3 is TGCAGCGTTCGAACAGGGAGCACCGGGGAGCTGTTTTTT.

The rearrangement uses TRBV7-6 and TRBJ2-7; 7 positions agree with TRBD2. Trimming at V came to 2 bases and at J to 3 bases, leaving 7 bases not matched to a gene. This CDR3 region has 15 residues. Germline values: CDR1 SGHVS, CDR2 FNYEAQ. Written as DNA, the CDR3 is TGTGCCAGCAGCTTATCCGGGGTAGCGGGCTACGAGCAGTACTTC. Residues: CASSLSGVAGYEQYF.

This clone was counted a single time. The chain recombines TRBV14 with TRBJ1-2, with TRBD1 as a possible D gene (6 bases). CDR3 length: 15 amino acids. V was pared by 1 base and J by 3 bases, with 12 bases between. The germline CDR1 and CDR2 sequences are SGHDN and FVKESK. This CDR3 reads CASSQVAGVYYGYTF. CDR3 DNA: TGTGCCAGCAGCCAAGTGGCAGGGGTCTACTATGGCTACACCTTC.

The V call is TRBV6-1, the J call TRBJ2-1; D is ambiguous. V lost 3 bases and J 1 base, leaving 13 bases between the germline ends. Per germline, CDR1 MNHNS and CDR2 SASEGT. CDR3 length equals 16 residues. This CDR3 reads CASSDLLQVSYNEQFF. The CDR3 DNA reads as TGTGCCAGCAGTGACCTTTTGCAGGTGTCCTACAATGAGCAGTTCTTC.

The rearrangement links TRBV21-1 to TRBJ2-1; the table's D call, TRBD2, was not checked against the DNA. TRBV21-1 is recorded as a pseudogene. This CDR3 comprises 13 residues. The CDR3 DNA reads TGTGCCAACGCGGGCCCCAGAGGGAATGAGCAGTTCTTC. It translates to CANAGPRGNEQFF.

The V and J genes are TRBV11-3 and TRBJ2-1; 7 bases fit TRBD1. The CDR3 contains 14 residues. Germline CDR1 and CDR2: SGHNT and YENEEA. Trimming cost V 5 bases and J 4 bases; bases outside gene matches: 5. The CDR3 loop is CASSTGQLYNEQFF. The CDR3 nucleotides read TGTGCCAGCAGCACGGGACAGCTTTACAATGAGCAGTTCTTC.

This clone appeared many times. The chain links TRBV11-1 to TRBJ2-7, with D possibly TRBD2 on 6 matching bases. The CDR3 extends over 15 amino acids. Germline CDR1 is SGHAT and CDR2 is FQDESV (reference sequence). V lost 1 base and J lost 0, with 10 bases in between. The CDR3 DNA reads as TGTGCCAGCAGCTTAGGGACTATAAACTCCTACGAGCAGTACTTC. Its translation: CASSLGTINSYEQYF.

The chain uses TRBV10-3 and TRBJ1-4; D is unclear. CDR1 is ENHRY, CDR2 SYGVKD, per germline. V lost 0 bases to trimming and J lost 2 bases, with 7 bases between them. This CDR3 spans 15 amino acids. The CDR3 loop is CAISESTRTNEKLFF. CDR3 coding DNA: TGTGCCATCAGTGAGTCTACCCGGACTAATGAAAAACTGTTTTTT.

This clone occurred once. The genes are TRBV10-2 and TRBJ2-5; 8 bases match TRBD2. The CDR3 runs 15 residues. V lost 6 bases to trimming and J lost 4 bases; unmatched junction nucleotides: 10. CDR1 is WSHSY, CDR2 SAAADI, per germline. The CDR3 reads CASRKEAGVGETQYF. CDR3 sequence (DNA): TGCGCCAGCAGAAAAGAAGCGGGGGTGGGAGAGACCCAGTACTTC.

The V and J genes are TRBV28 and TRBJ1-5; 8 bases fit TRBD1. This CDR3 spans 14 amino acids. V dropped 5 bases and J dropped 7; count of bases not matched to a gene: 7. The germline CDR1 and CDR2 sequences are MDHEN and SYDVKM. The CDR3 reads CASSTDRGGQPQHF. The CDR3 coding sequence is TGTGCCAGCAGTACCGACAGGGGTGGGCAGCCCCAGCATTTT.

This chain links TRBV6-5 with TRBJ2-6, with a weak D call TRBD2 (5 bases). V shed 6 bases and J shed 2 bases, with 8 bases lying between them. Germline-derived CDR1 and CDR2 are MNHEY and SVGAGI. The CDR3 contains 14 residues. The CDR3 nucleotides are TGTGCCAGCAGCAAGGGAGCTGGGGCCAACGTCCTGACTTTC. It is translated as CASSKGAGANVLTF.

The rearrangement joins TRBV9 to TRBJ2-7; D remains unclear. The V end lost 0 bases, the J end lost 1 base, and 8 bases lay between the germline ends. The CDR3 runs 14 residues. The germline V gene has CDR1 SGDLS and CDR2 YYNGEE. DNA for the CDR3: TGTGCCAGCAGCGTAGTACCGGGTTCCTACGAGCAGTACTTC. As protein: CASSVVPGSYEQYF.

This clone was seen once. The chain has TRBV7-9 and TRBJ1-1; D is undetermined. The CDR3 has 13 amino acids. The germline V gene encodes CDR1 SEHNR and CDR2 FQNEAQ (reference sequence). Deletions cut 5 bases from V and 6 bases from J, with 13 bases between. The CDR3 nucleotides read TGTGCCAGCAGCGCACTTTTGGGCCCTGAAGCTTTCTTT. The encoded protein is CASSALLGPEAFF.

The chain links TRBV18 to TRBJ1-4; 7 nucleotides align to TRBD1. The length of the CDR3 is 15 residues. With V trimmed by 0 bases and J by 8 bases, 6 bases remained unmatched. In germline, CDR1 is KGHSH, CDR2 LQKENI. DNA of the CDR3: TGTGCCAGCTCACCACCGAACAGGGGTGGGGAAAAACTGTTTTTT. Its protein product is CASSPPNRGGEKLFF. The full variable domain, in which reference TRBV18 and TRBJ1-4 provide the parts outside the CDR3, is NAGVMQNPRHLVRRRGQEARLRCSPMKGHSHVYWYRQLPEEGLKFMVYLQKENIIDESGMPKERFSAEFPKEGPSILRIQQVVRGDSAAYFCASSPPNRGGEKLFFGSGTQLSVL.

This rearrangement joins TRBV6-5 to TRBJ1-2; TRBD1 matches 8 bases. Germline V gene lookup returns CDR1 MNHEY and CDR2 SVGAGI. V trimming: 7 bases; J trimming: 4 bases; junction bases outside the gene matches: 11. The CDR3 loop spans 15 amino acids. CDR3 loop: CASKPNQGAGYGYTF. The CDR3 bases are TGTGCCAGCAAGCCTAATCAGGGGGCAGGCTATGGCTACACCTTC.

The chain uses TRBV20-1 and TRBJ1-1, with 10 bases aligning to TRBD1. The CDR3 is 14 residues long. V gave up 3 bases and J gave up 3 bases; unmatched junction bases: 4. The V gene's germline CDR1 is DFQATT and CDR2 SNEGSKA (reference sequence). The CDR3 protein is CSASLDRGYTEAFF. DNA for the CDR3: TGCAGTGCTAGTTTGGACAGGGGGTACACTGAAGCTTTCTTT.

CDR3 residues: CASSHPKLDRGGTGELFF. The CDR3 coding sequence is TGCGCCAGCAGCCATCCAAAACTAGACAGGGGTGGAACCGGGGAGCTGTTTTTT. The V call is TRBV4-1, the J call TRBJ2-2, with 8 bases matching TRBD1. V lost 3 bases to trimming and J lost 5 bases; unmatched junction nucleotides: 14. The CDR3 has 18 residues. Germline V gene lookup returns CDR1 MGHRA and CDR2 YSYEKL.

The chain combines TRBV9 with TRBJ2-2; perhaps TRBD2 as D (5 bases). Looked up from germline, CDR1 is SGDLS and CDR2 is YYNGEE. The CDR3 runs to 19 residues. The germline V and J ends were trimmed by 0 bases and 6 bases, with 24 bases remaining between them. The CDR3: CASSVATHTTNKGAGELFF. In DNA, the CDR3 is TGTGCCAGCAGCGTAGCTACTCACACGACTAACAAGGGCGCCGGGGAGCTGTTTTTT.

This rearrangement joins TRBV6-5 to TRBJ1-1, with D possibly TRBD1 on 5 matching bases. There are 15 residues in the CDR3. Trimming shortened V by 5 bases and J by 1 base, and 14 bases separated the two germline ends. CDR1 and CDR2 (germline): MNHEY, SVGAGI. The CDR3 reads CASSRKYTGNTEAFF. The CDR3 DNA reads as TGTGCCAGCAGTCGAAAATACACAGGGAACACTGAAGCTTTCTTT.

This chain uses TRBV9 with TRBJ2-5; 14 positions agree with TRBD2. The CDR3 spans 17 residues. Trimming took 0 bases from V and 2 from J; bases not matched to a gene: 3. Germline V gene data show CDR1 as SGDLS and CDR2 as YYNGEE. As DNA, the CDR3 is TGTGCCAGCAGCGTAGCGACTAGCGGGGGGGTTCAAGAGACCCAGTACTTC. The encoded protein is CASSVATSGGVQETQYF. Together with reference TRBV9 and TRBJ2-5, the CDR3 gives the full variable domain: DSGVTQTPKHLITATGQRVTLRCSPRSGDLSVYWYQQSLDQGLQFLIQYYNGEERAKGNILERFSAQQFPDLHSELNLSSLELGDSALYFCASSVATSGGVQETQYFGPGTRLLVL.

V and J are TRBV1 and TRBJ1-3; TRBD1 reflects the table's D call only, with no check against the DNA. TRBV1 is an annotated pseudogene. This CDR3 region has 15 residues. In DNA, the CDR3 is TGCACCAGCAGCCAAGATCAGGGGGCAGGGGACACCATATATTTT. Translation gives CTSSQDQGAGDTIYF.